This TCR beta chain originates from a study of blood T cell repertoires in COVID-19. For the study at large: Acute and convalescent COVID-19 samples came from the United States, Italy and Spain. Nucleic acid was either cDNA or gDNA, and it came from T cells, B-cell-depleted T cells, or PBMCs.

Germline loops: CDR1 MNHEY, CDR2 SVGAGI. V shed 3 bases and J shed 2 bases, with 14 bases lying between them. The CDR3 is 16 residues long. Per the original data handling: Scientists estimated how many nucleated cells there were by amplifying reference gene primers. Repertoires were generated with immunoSEQ multiplex PCR, while TCRdb's copy carries only in-frame clones and drops some. The V and J calls and clone size are taken from that table; D and trimming were inferred from the DNA. The sample lists about 220,000 clones, 80% to 90% occurring once. Sequencing was carried out using PBMCs or T cells enriched from blood (not recorded which). This receptor was identified in a woman in her forties who had been exposed to COVID-19. The gene calls are TRBV6-5 and TRBJ2-4; D is perhaps TRBD1 (6 bases). The CDR3 nucleotides read TGTGCCAGCAGTTATGGGGCAGGGGAATCCAAAAACATTCAGTACTTC. Protein product: CASSYGAGESKNIQYF.